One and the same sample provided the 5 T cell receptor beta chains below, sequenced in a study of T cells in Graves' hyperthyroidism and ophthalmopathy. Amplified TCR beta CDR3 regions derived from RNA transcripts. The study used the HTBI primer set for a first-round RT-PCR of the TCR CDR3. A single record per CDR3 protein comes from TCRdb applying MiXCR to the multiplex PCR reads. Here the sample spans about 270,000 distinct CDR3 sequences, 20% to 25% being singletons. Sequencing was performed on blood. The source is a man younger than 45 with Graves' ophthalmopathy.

As DNA, the CDR3 is TGTGCCAGCACCTCACATAGTAGCGGGAGCTCCTACGAGCAGTACTTC. Translation: CASTSHSSGSSYEQYF. V and J are TRBV7-8 and TRBJ2-7; 9 nucleotides match TRBD2. V shed 7 bases, J shed 0 bases, and the junction held 10 bases outside the gene matches. The CDR3 totals 16 residues. Germline loops: CDR1 SGHVS, CDR2 FQNEAQ.

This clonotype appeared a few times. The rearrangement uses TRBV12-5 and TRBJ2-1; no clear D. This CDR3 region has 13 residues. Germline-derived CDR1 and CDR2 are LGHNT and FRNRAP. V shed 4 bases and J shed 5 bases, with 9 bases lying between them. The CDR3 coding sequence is TGTGCTAGTGGTTCCCCCCGAGACAATGAGCAGTTCTTC. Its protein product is CASGSPRDNEQFF.

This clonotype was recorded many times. This CDR3 is CASSLWAGGAETQYF. CDR3 nucleotides: TGTGCCAGCAGTTTATGGGCAGGGGGCGCGGAGACCCAGTACTTC. This rearrangement joins TRBV28 to TRBJ2-5; 8 bases are shared with TRBD1. CDR1 is MDHEN, CDR2 SYDVKM, per germline. The CDR3 totals 15 residues. Unmatched junction bases numbered 5, after V lost 0 bases and J lost 5 bases.

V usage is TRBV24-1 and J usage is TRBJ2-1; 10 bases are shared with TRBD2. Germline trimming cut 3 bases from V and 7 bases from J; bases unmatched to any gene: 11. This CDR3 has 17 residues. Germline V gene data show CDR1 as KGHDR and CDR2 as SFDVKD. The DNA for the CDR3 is TGTGCCACCAGTGATCCAACAACTAGCGGGGTTTTTAATGAGCAGTTCTTC. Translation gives CATSDPTTSGVFNEQFF.

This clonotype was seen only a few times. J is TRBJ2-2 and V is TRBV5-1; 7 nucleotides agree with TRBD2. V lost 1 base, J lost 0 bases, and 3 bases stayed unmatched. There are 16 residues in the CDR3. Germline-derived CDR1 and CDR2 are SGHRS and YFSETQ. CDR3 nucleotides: TGCGCCAGCAGCTTGTTCCGGGAGGCGAACACCGGGGAGCTGTTTTTT. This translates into CASSLFREANTGELFF.